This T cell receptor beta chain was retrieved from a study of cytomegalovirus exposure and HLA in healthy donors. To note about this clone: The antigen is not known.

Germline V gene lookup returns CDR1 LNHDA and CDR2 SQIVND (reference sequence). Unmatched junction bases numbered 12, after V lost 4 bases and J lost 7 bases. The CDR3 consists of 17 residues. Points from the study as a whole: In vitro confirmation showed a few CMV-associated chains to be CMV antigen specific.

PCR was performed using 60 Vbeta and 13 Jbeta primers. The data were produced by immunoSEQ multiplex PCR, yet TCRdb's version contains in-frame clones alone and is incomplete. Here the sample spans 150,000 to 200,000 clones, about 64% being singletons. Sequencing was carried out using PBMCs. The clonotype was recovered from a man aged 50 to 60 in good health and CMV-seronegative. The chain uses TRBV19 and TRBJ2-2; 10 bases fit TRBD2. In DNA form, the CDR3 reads TGTGCCAGTAGTAAGCAACTAGCGGGGCGGCAGGGCGGGGAGCTGTTTTTT. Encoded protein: CASSKQLAGRQGGELFF.